The T cell receptor beta chain described here comes from a study of blood T cell repertoires in COVID-19. For the study at large: Researchers got acute and convalescent COVID-19 samples from the United States, Italy and Spain. The cDNA or gDNA used as material had been derived from T cells, B-cell-depleted T cells, or PBMCs.

In the study's own analysis: Reference gene primer amplification gave nucleated cell count estimates. Clones were sequenced by immunoSEQ multiplex PCR, and TCRdb holds only the in-frame ones, with some missing. V and J calls and clone size follow that table, whereas D and trimming were derived from the DNA. The data contain approximately 210,000 clones, 82% of them singletons. CDR3 length: 15 amino acids. Germline V gene lookup returns CDR1 GTSNPN and CDR2 SVGIG (reference sequence). The V end lost 4 bases, the J end lost 2 bases, and 16 bases lay between the germline ends. The J gene is TRBJ2-3, the V gene TRBV30, with D tentatively TRBD2 (6 bases). The sequenced sample was peripheral blood. The TCR originated in a woman between 35 and 50 years old with acute or convalescent COVID-19. CDR3 sequence (DNA): TGTGCCTGGACCTCGGGGGTTGGCGTCACAGATACGCAGTATTTT. Encoded protein: CAWTSGVGVTDTQYF.